These 18 T cell receptor beta chains came from one sample sequenced in a study of blood T cell repertoires in COVID-19 (dated by TCRdb to 2018 to 2021). Preparation of the library involved the immunoSEQ multiplex PCR assay. In its TCRdb copy, this immuneACCESS table keeps in-frame sequences only and misses some clones. Where compared with another copy, unresolved V genes explain less than half of these, and the others have no known cause. In all, the sample holds over 150,000 clones, and about 88% of those were seen once. Jointly, the top ten make up about 18% of the sample. Sequencing was carried out using peripheral blood. These receptors were taken from a man aged 50-59 years with COVID-19, enrolled during active disease.

The J gene is TRBJ2-3, the V gene TRBV6-7, with 8 nucleotides matching TRBD2. TRBV6-7 carries the ORF label, with uncertain function. J lost 4 bases, V lost 9 bases, and 12 bases had no gene match. The CDR3 totals 15 residues. The CDR3 loop is CARIGSAGGSDTQYF. CDR3 in DNA: TGTGCCAGAATCGGTAGTGCGGGAGGTTCAGATACGCAGTATTTT.

The chain employs TRBV20-1 and TRBJ2-3; no reliable D call. The CDR3 consists of 10 residues. Deletions cut 7 bases from V and 6 bases from J, with 8 bases between. Per the germline V gene, CDR1 is DFQATT and CDR2 is SNEGSKA (reference sequence). The CDR3 loop is CSVRVDTQYF. For the CDR3, the DNA is TGCAGTGTCCGGGTGGATACGCAGTATTTT.

This clone appeared a single time. V is TRBV7-3 and J is TRBJ2-2, with a tentative D call TRBD2 (6 bases). The CDR3 runs 13 residues. The V end lost 5 bases, the J end lost 9 bases, and 13 bases lay between the germline ends. The germline gives CDR1 SGHTA, CDR2 FQGTGA. The CDR3 DNA reads TGTGCCAGCAGCCCCGGGCGGGACCGGGAGCTGTTTTTT. Residues: CASSPGRDRELFF.

V and J are TRBV7-8 and TRBJ2-1, with 7 bases lining up with TRBD1. The V gene's germline CDR1 is SGHVS and CDR2 FQNEAQ. The CDR3 has 15 residues. Trimming cost V 6 bases and J 1 base; bases outside gene matches: 6. The CDR3 DNA reads as TGTGCCAGCAGTTCCGGACAGGAGTCCTACAATGAGCAGTTCTTC. This sequence encodes CASSSGQESYNEQFF. Combining the CDR3 with reference TRBV7-8 and TRBJ2-1 gives the whole variable domain GAGVSQSPRYKVAKRGQDVALRCDPISGHVSLFWYQQALGQGPEFLTYFQNEAQLDKSGLPSDRFFAERPEGSVSTLKIQRTQQEDSAVYLCASSSGQESYNEQFFGPGTRLTVL.

The chain has TRBV5-1 and TRBJ2-7; 13 bases fit TRBD2. The V gene end was trimmed by 4 bases and the J gene end by 2 bases; junction bases not matched to a gene: 3. From germline, CDR1 is SGHRS and CDR2 YFSETQ. CDR3 length equals 15 residues. This CDR3 is CASSPGLAGPYEQYF. The CDR3 region has the DNA TGCGCCAGCAGCCCGGGACTAGCGGGACCCTACGAGCAGTACTTC.

V usage is TRBV2 and J usage is TRBJ2-3, with D perhaps matching TRBD1 (6 bases). V was pared by 6 bases and J by 3 bases, with 16 bases between. Germline V gene data show CDR1 as SNHLY and CDR2 as FYNNEI. The CDR3 runs 15 residues. Here the CDR3 DNA reads TGTGCCAGCAGACCCCAGGGGTTGGGGACAGATACGCAGTATTTT. It specifies CASRPQGLGTDTQYF.

CDR3 coding DNA: TGTGCCAGCAGTTTGGCCAGCGGGACTGAAGCTTTCTTT. This encodes CASSLASGTEAFF. V gene TRBV12-3 or TRBV12-4 combines with J gene TRBJ1-1; D uncertain. V lost 3 bases to trimming and J lost 5 bases, with 10 bases between them. The CDR3 loop spans 13 amino acids.

The chain employs TRBV7-3 and TRBJ1-1; 8 nucleotides align to TRBD1. Germline V lookup: CDR1 SGHTA, CDR2 FQGTGA. The CDR3 spans 14 residues. Trimming took 4 bases from V and 6 from J; bases not matched to a gene: 7. The CDR3: CASSSGTGSSEAFF. Written as DNA, the CDR3 is TGTGCCAGCAGCTCCGGGACAGGAAGTTCTGAAGCTTTCTTT.

The chain combines TRBV5-1 with TRBJ1-6; TRBD1 is a possible D gene (6 bases). Germline CDR1 SGHRS, CDR2 YFSETQ. V was cut by 8 bases and J by 5 bases, with 17 bases left in between. The CDR3 consists of 15 residues. DNA of the CDR3: TGCGCCAGTAGCACCCGGGACACCCATAATTCACCCCTCCACTTT. Translation: CASSTRDTHNSPLHF. The variable domain in full, completed from reference TRBV5-1 and TRBJ1-6, reads KAGVTQTPRYLIKTRGQQVTLSCSPISGHRSVSWYQQTPGQGLQFLFEYFSETQRNKGNFPGRFSGRQFSNSRSEMNVSTLELGDSALYLCASSTRDTHNSPLHFGNGTRLTVT.

The chain carries TRBV3-1 (or the pseudogene TRBV3-2) and TRBJ2-4; TRBD1 aligns across 10 bases. Losses at the gene ends were 4 bases for V and 8 bases for J; bases not matched to a gene: 5. The CDR3 has 14 residues. The V gene's germline CDR1 is LGHDT and CDR2 YNNKEL (reference sequence). CDR3 bases: TGTGCCAGCAGCCCTGGGACAGGGGTTGACATTCAGTACTTC. This translates into CASSPGTGVDIQYF.

The gene calls are TRBV7-8 and TRBJ2-5; 8 nucleotides line up with TRBD2. The CDR3 extends over 17 amino acids. Germline CDR1 SGHVS, CDR2 FQNEAQ. V lost 7 bases, J lost 5 bases, and 18 bases stayed unmatched. CDR3 sequence (DNA): TGTGCCAGCACCTCTTTTCCGGGGGGGCGGTCCCAGGAGACCCAGTACTTC. As protein: CASTSFPGGRSQETQYF.

This clone was seen more than once but under ten times. V and J are TRBV2 and TRBJ2-7, with a tentative D call TRBD1 (5 bases). V was shortened by 3 bases and J by 3 bases, with 15 bases between the two germline ends. The CDR3 extends over 15 amino acids. In germline, CDR1 is SNHLY, CDR2 FYNNEI. The CDR3 reads CASSDSKGVFYEQYF. CDR3 DNA sequence: TGTGCCAGCAGTGACTCCAAAGGGGTTTTCTACGAGCAGTACTTC.

This clone came up once. The chain carries TRBV5-4 and TRBJ2-7; TRBD2 matches 7 bases. The length of the CDR3 is 15 residues. CDR1 and CDR2 from the germline V gene are SGHNT and YYREEE (reference sequence). V lost 3 bases and J lost 2; bases outside the gene matches: 8. The CDR3 protein is CASSWGGGRTYEQYF. CDR3 DNA: TGTGCCAGCAGCTGGGGGGGAGGGAGAACCTACGAGCAGTACTTC.

V and J are TRBV29-1 and TRBJ2-7, with 7 bases lining up with TRBD2. Germline values: CDR1 SQVTM, CDR2 ANQGSEA. This CDR3 has 13 residues. With V trimmed by 6 bases and J by 1 base, 6 bases remained unmatched. CDR3 amino acids: CSVTGGGSYEQYF. In nucleotides, the CDR3 is TGCAGCGTGACGGGAGGCGGTTCCTACGAGCAGTACTTC.

The gene calls are TRBV24-1 and TRBJ1-5; no definite D call. The V end was cut by 10 bases, the J end by 4 bases, with 13 bases between. This CDR3 has 13 residues. CDR1 is KGHDR and CDR2 is SFDVKD in the germline V gene. In nucleotides, the CDR3 is TGTGCCACAGGGAGTACGGGTAATCAGCCCCAGCATTTT. It specifies CATGSTGNQPQHF.

V is TRBV4-2 and J is TRBJ2-2, with 9 bases matching TRBD2. The ends lost 1 base at V and 0 bases at J; junction bases unmatched: 6. The CDR3 extends over 18 amino acids. Germline loops: CDR1 LGHNA, CDR2 YNFKEQ. DNA of the CDR3: TGTGCCAGCAGCCAAGGTCCGACTAGCGGCTCGAACACCGGGGAGCTGTTTTTT. Translating gives CASSQGPTSGSNTGELFF.

The V call is TRBV11-2, the J call TRBJ2-3, with 7 bases lining up with TRBD2. In germline, CDR1 is SGHAT, CDR2 FQNNGV. V lost 3 bases to trimming and J lost 2 bases; unmatched junction nucleotides: 8. The CDR3 runs 16 residues. The chain's CDR3 is CASSFTSAGVTDTQYF. CDR3 sequence (DNA): TGTGCCAGCAGCTTCACTTCGGCGGGGGTCACAGATACGCAGTATTTT.

The J gene is TRBJ2-2, the V gene TRBV6-2 or TRBV6-3, with a tentative D call TRBD1 (8 bases). The CDR3 sequence is 18 residues long. V was trimmed by 2 bases and J by 2 bases, leaving 18 bases between them. Per the germline V gene, CDR1 is MNHEY and CDR2 is SVGEGT. The CDR3 protein is CASSYSTGGGSNTGELFF. Here the CDR3 DNA reads TGTGCCAGCAGTTACAGCACAGGGGGAGGGAGTAACACCGGGGAGCTGTTTTTT.